This TCR beta chain was captured in a study of T cell responses to AZD1222 COVID-19 vaccine (dated by TCRdb to the early 2020s). With respect to the entire study: A total of roughly 240 trial participants underwent TCR sequencing, of whom 207 received two doses of AZD1222 and around 25 received two doses of the MenACWY control vaccine. Trial participants were enrolled into age subgroups of 18-55, 56-69 and 70-plus years, which contained about 150, 27 and 61 TCR-sequenced participants, respectively.

The CDR3 regions of human TCRbeta chains were analyzed by immunosequencing. Per the authors' processing: Repertoire TCRs were checked for matches against a reference library of SARS-CoV-2-specific TCRs that had been generated using the MIRA antigen-specificity platform. Breadth meant the fraction of unique TCRs that were SARS-CoV-2-associated, whereas depth meant the fraction of total T cells that were SARS-CoV-2-associated. Each spike-specific TCR was assigned to its reactive spike region and to a CD4 or CD8 class using the MIRA data. Log10-transformed breadth and depth values were compared by one-way ANOVA with Sidak's multiple comparisons tests. TCRdb holds this immuneACCESS table with in-frame rearrangements only. Some clones are missing; in checked studies, unresolved V genes explain under half, and the rest has no known cause. V, J and clone size are those of that table, while D and trimming were read from the DNA. The sample table shows some 150,000 clones, and 92% are seen once. The ten largest clones capture about 4.6% of the sample.

Reading the label with the study, this specimen's time point is: baseline before first vaccination. In light of the paper, this sample's treatment or condition label describes: meningococcal conjugate vaccine given as trial control. Samples from vaccinated people were obtained from the UK trials COV001 and COV002, which included a single-blind randomized controlled phase 2/3 trial of AZD1222 (ChAdOx1 nCoV-19) in healthy adults. Trial participant PBMC samples were collected at day 0 and day 28 after the second dose for TCRbeta chain sequencing. Taken from cysteine to phenylalanine, the CDR3 has 16 residues. The read is trimmed to its CDR3 DNA, 48 bases read in frame from base 1. V is cut by 6 bases and J by 8 bases, and the space between the germline ends is 23 bases. The germline V gene (reference sequence) provides CDR1 LNHDA and CDR2 SQIVND. General study outcomes and caveats: Participants were mostly white British, with more females than males. The authors suggested clonal diversity may have been underestimated. Conclusions about previously exposed vaccinees are limited because only five or six AZD1222 recipients were SARS-CoV-2 seropositive at baseline. The 56-69-year group was small, and its depth increase did not reach significance, likely because of low power. Because no day 14 peak-response samples were available, repertoires were characterized only after the peak T cell response. Spike-specific TCR breadth and depth rose significantly after two AZD1222 doses compared with day 0 and with MenACWY recipients. The whole spike protein was spanned by vaccine-associated CD4 TCRs, and dominant responses were seen in regions 160-218 and 743-854. Reportedly, close to half of the unique spike-specific TCRs recognized epitopes lying outside the regions that are mutated in the B.1.351 and B.1.1.7 variants.

On this clone: This clone's antigen is unknown. Per-nucleotide qualities are absent, and no much larger clonotype sits a single base away.

Sequenced here: peripheral blood, sampled on day 0 of MenACWY control vaccination. This sequence originates from an adult in good health. The rearrangement combines TRBV19 with TRBJ2-1, and possibly TRBD1, on 6 matching bases. The CDR3 protein sequence reads: CASSKPGTWLFDEQFF. The sequenced DNA: TGTGCCAGTAGCAAACCCGGGACATGGTTGTTCGATGAGCAGTTCTTC.